The entry below describes one TCR beta chain. Its target is not known. This sample stems from a study of T cell responses to AZD1222 COVID-19 vaccine. Regarding the study as a whole: Mostly white British, mostly female donors; authors suggested clonal diversity may be underestimated.

Repertoires were generated with immunoSEQ multiplex PCR, while TCRdb's copy carries only in-frame clones and drops some. Found here are 80,000 to 100,000 clones, approximately 88% of them singletons; the top ten hold roughly 5.8%. Germline V gene data show CDR1 as SNHLY and CDR2 as FYNNEI. With V trimmed by 3 bases and J by 3 bases, 4 bases remained unmatched. This CDR3 comprises 15 residues. The sequence was collected from an adult in good health. The sample consisted of peripheral blood, taken on day 0 of AZD1222 vaccination. The V gene is TRBV2, the J gene TRBJ2-7; 11 bases are shared with TRBD2. The CDR3 DNA reads TGTGCCAGCAGTGAGACTAGCGGGGTAAACTACGAGCAGTACTTC. Translation: CASSETSGVNYEQYF.